The text below deals with one TCR beta chain. The antigen is unknown. CDR3 length: 16 residues. Looked up from germline, CDR1 is DFQATT and CDR2 is SNEGSKA (reference sequence). The entry originates in a study of post-analysis software for immune sequencing data. Study results and caveats: Compared against controls, patients with multiple sclerosis displayed significantly lower normalized Chao1 diversity. Patients carried roughly 5 TRBV segments more frequently than controls did, and TRBV5-6, TRBV5-1 and TRBV20-1 were among them. By F measure, strong co-clustering occurred among samples prepared in the same batch.

Unique-molecular-identifier-tagged TCR beta cDNA libraries were used. Once about 0.9 to 11 million T cells were used, roughly 0.5 million cDNA molecules resulted. TCRdb fed the PCR reads into MiXCR, producing one record per CDR3 protein. Among fewer than 900,000 distinct CDR3 sequences, about 45% were seen once, and the ten largest hold just under 5%. The chain has TRBV20-1 and TRBJ2-5; 7 nucleotides agree with TRBD2. The tail of the sequence fits TRBJ2-7 better, so the J call may be wrong. Sequenced: blood. The receptor was isolated from a girl under 18 with multiple sclerosis. The CDR3 nucleotides are TGCAGTGCTAGAGTGCGGGAGACTGGTGTGAGGGCCGAGCAGTACTTC. Translation: CSARVRETGVRAEQYF.